This is a list of T cell receptor beta chains from one sample in a study of shared clonotypes between healthy human individuals. TCRdb's copy holds only in-frame clones and misses some; the assay was immunoSEQ multiplex PCR. The sample consists of roughly 2.5 million clones, roughly 92% of them appearing once. Sequenced sample: naive CD4+ T cells sorted from blood. The origin of the receptors is a young man in good health. CDR3s include the opening cysteine and the closing phenylalanine or tryptophan. Part of the rows lack a size; the others show once, few, many or a class for expanded clones.

v_call clone_size cdr3_aa
TRBV1 . CTSSQGLNSAKNIQYF
TRBV11-2 . CASSLGLLTGMNSPLHF
TRBV2 . CASTLTGVETQYF
TRBV5-1 once CASSLEGWNYGYTF
TRBV2 . CASRGLFYGYTF
TRBV30 . CAWEKANTEAFF
TRBV15 . CATSTNPSSRTHEQYF
TRBV30 . CAWRNSGSTDTQYF
TRBV5-1 once CASSPGGGRRETQYF
TRBV14 . CASSETMNTEAFF